This TCR beta chain comes out of a study of Tregs in tolerant kidney transplant recipients. General study results and limits: Donor-specific Treg expansion exceeded global Treg expansion in tolerant patients, suggesting antigen drive.

Clones were read by immunoSEQ multiplex PCR, and TCRdb kept only the in-frame ones, dropping some. This table has 75,000 to 100,000 clones, roughly 93% appearing once. Recipients received nonmyeloablative bone marrow transplants from related graft donors, with transient mixed chimerism. Unstimulated regulatory T cells (CD4+CD25+CD127-), CD4+CD25- non-regulatory cells, CD4 and CD8 cells were FACS-sorted from thawed PBMCs. Notes on this clone: Its antigen is undetermined.

This clonotype was obtained from a human patient who received a combined kidney and bone marrow transplant. Some of these T cells may belong to the graft donor. Sequenced material: CD4+ T cells from blood (PBMCs), taken 12 months after the transplant.

For the CDR3, the DNA is TGTGCCATCAGTTCGGGGTCTAGCACAGATACGCAGTATTTT. It encodes CAISSGSSTDTQYF. This chain joins TRBV10-3 and TRBJ2-3, with TRBD2 as a possible D gene (5 bases). Germline lookup yields CDR1 ENHRY and CDR2 SYGVKD. Trimming cost V 5 bases and J 0 bases, with 9 bases left between them. The CDR3 length is 14 residues.